This TCR beta chain was captured by sequencing in a study of blood T cell repertoires in COVID-19. Original data processing: For nucleated cells, counts were estimated from reference gene primer amplification. Assay: immunoSEQ multiplex PCR; the TCRdb copy retains only in-frame clones and omits some. For V, J and clone size, that table is used; D and trimming come from the DNA. The data contain approximately 300,000 clones, roughly 90% of them singletons. The receptor comes from a man aged 18 to 30 who had recovered from COVID-19. The sequencing input was peripheral blood.

The CDR3 here is CAIAGGTGGSYGYTF. The CDR3 nucleotides are TGTGCCATTGCGGGGGGGACAGGGGGCAGCTATGGCTACACCTTC. The chain has TRBV10-3 and TRBJ1-2; 12 bases are a match to TRBD1. CDR1 is ENHRY and CDR2 is SYGVKD in the germline V gene. The CDR3 extends over 15 amino acids. Germline trimming cut 9 bases from V and 4 bases from J; bases unmatched to any gene: 9.